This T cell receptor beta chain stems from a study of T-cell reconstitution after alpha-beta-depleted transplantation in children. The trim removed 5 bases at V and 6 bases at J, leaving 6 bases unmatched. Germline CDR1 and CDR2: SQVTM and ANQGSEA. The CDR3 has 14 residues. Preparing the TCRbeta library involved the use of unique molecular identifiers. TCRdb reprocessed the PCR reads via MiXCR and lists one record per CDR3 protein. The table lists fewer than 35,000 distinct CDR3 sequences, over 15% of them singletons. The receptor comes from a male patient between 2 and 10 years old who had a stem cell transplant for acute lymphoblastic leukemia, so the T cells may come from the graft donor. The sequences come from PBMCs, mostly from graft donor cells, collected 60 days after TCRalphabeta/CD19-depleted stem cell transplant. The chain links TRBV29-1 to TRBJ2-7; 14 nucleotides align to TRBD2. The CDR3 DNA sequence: TGCAGCGTTTGGACTAGCGGGAGGTTTTCCGAGCAGTACTTC. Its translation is CSVWTSGRFSEQYF.